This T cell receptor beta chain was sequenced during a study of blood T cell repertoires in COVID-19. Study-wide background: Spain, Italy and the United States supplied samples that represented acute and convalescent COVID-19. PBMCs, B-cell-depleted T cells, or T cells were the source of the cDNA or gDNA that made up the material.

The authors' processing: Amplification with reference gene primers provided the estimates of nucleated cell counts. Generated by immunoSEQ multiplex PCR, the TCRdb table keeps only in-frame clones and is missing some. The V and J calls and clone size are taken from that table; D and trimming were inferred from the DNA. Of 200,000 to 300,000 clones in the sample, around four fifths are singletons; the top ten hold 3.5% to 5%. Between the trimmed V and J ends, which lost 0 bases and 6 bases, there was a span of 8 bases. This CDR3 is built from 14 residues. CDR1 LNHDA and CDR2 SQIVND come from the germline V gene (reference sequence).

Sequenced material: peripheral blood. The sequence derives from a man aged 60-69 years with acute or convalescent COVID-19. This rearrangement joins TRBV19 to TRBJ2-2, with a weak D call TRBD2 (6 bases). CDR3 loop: CASSIEGGPGELFF. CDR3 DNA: TGTGCCAGTAGTATAGAGGGGGGACCCGGGGAGCTGTTTTTT.